Below, one TCR beta chain is given with its context. The antigen remains undetermined. RNA in amounts of roughly 0.5 to 1 ug was reverse transcribed with random hexamers. The CDR3 of TCR beta was amplified by immunoSEQ multiplex PCR across 54 Vbeta and 13 Jbeta. TCRdb re-called the immunoSEQ multiplex PCR reads through MiXCR, storing one row per CDR3 protein. This table holds some 130,000 distinct CDR3 sequences, around 86% found once. These data originate in a study of CD8 T cells in Susac syndrome. After removal of 5 bases from V and 2 bases from J, the junction contained 15 bases not matched to a gene. The CDR3 consists of 18 residues. Germline V gene lookup returns CDR1 SGHAT and CDR2 FQNNGV. The authors sequenced TCR beta from blood CD8+ and CD4+ T cells. Study-level findings and limits: The TCR sequencing and HLA analysis in the study involved a relatively small number of individuals, as the study acknowledged.

The clonotype comes from a human donor with multiple sclerosis. V is TRBV11-2 and J is TRBJ1-5; 7 bases are shared with TRBD1. The specimen was CD8+ T cells from PBMCs. CDR3 in DNA: TGTGCCAGCAGCCCCCGGGGACAGCTCACGCGGGGCAATCAGCCCCAGCATTTT. Protein: CASSPRGQLTRGNQPQHF.